This T cell receptor (beta chain) is drawn from a study of PD-L1 blockade in urothelial cancer (dated 2017 in TCRdb). In terms of the full investigation: Therapy was started in the mid-2010s for all patients, and atezolizumab 1,200 mg was administered intravenously every 3 weeks. About 90% of the roughly 30 patients were males with bladder-origin urothelial cancer, and about 65% of the roughly 30 reported a prior smoking history. Progression-free survival longer than 6 months counted as durable clinical benefit, and TCR features were additionally tested against both progression-free and overall survival. Durable clinical benefit was achieved by nine patients but not by the remaining 20. Patients had an ECOG performance status of 0 or 1 and had received between 0 and 3 prior chemotherapy regimens. Some 30 patients had pretreatment blood TCR-seq, around 25 had at least one posttreatment blood collection, and around 25 had tumor TCR-seq. In the same patients who had TCR sequencing, pretreatment tumors also underwent whole exome sequencing and RNA sequencing. Pretreatment tumor samples, along with matched peripheral blood collected serially before and after atezolizumab treatment, underwent TCR sequencing. Blood samples were analyzed at 3 weeks after treatment start (second dose) and at 6 weeks after treatment start. Blood samples gave a median of approximately 150,000 T cells and tens of thousands of unique TCRs, with a median clonality of roughly 0.08. The study was an exploratory multi-omic analysis of somatic, immune and clinical correlates of response to PD-L1 blockade with atezolizumab in urothelial cancer.

The cohort included about 30 patients with locally advanced or metastatic urothelial carcinoma who were treated at Memorial Sloan Kettering on a trial protocol. Peripheral blood mononuclear cells were collected pretreatment and during treatment, at between 1 and 8 total time points per patient. The Qiagen DNeasy Blood extraction kit was used to purify genomic DNA from total PBMCs and from tumor samples. PBMCs were collected pretreatment and during treatment, and were isolated and stored as previously described. General study outcomes and caveats: Improved progression-free and overall survival was associated with having pretreatment peripheral blood TCR clonality below the median. Small sample size (n of about 29) and many exploratory analyses mean the results are intended to be hypothesis-generating. At 3 weeks after the start of treatment, tumor-associated TCR clones in peripheral blood had expanded more in patients with durable benefit (n of about 21, p = 0.022).

The germline V gene encodes CDR1 SGHRS and CDR2 YFSETQ. The V end gives up 4 bases and the J end 5 bases, leaving 5 bases in the junction not matched to a gene. The CDR3 runs 14 amino acids, cysteine and phenylalanine included. This entry keeps only the CDR3 DNA: 42 bases, framed from base 1. Notes on this clone: Its antigen has not been determined. It has no much larger one-base neighbor in the sample; base qualities were not kept.

To estimate absolute template abundance from read counts, synthetic TCR analog templates were spiked into each PCR. The immunoSEQ assay was used to amplify TCRbeta CDR3 regions from genomic DNA with bias-controlled V and J gene primers. Sequencing of rearranged TCRbeta segments was done at approximately 20X coverage. From the authors' description of their analysis: Clustering was used to correct sequencing errors, and CDR3s were annotated against IMGT to assign V, D and J genes. Downstream analyses used only productive TCRbeta rearrangements, leaving out any out-of-frame or stop-codon sequences. Clonality was calculated as one minus the Shannon entropy normalized by the log of the number of unique productive sequences. Fisher's exact test with Benjamini-Hochberg correction, at a threshold of adjusted p below 0.01, was used to find clones that differed between time points or between blood and tumor. Here the immuneACCESS table is served through TCRdb, limited to in-frame sequences with V and J called. Missing clones are a known gap in these copies; in checked studies unresolved V genes cover under half, and the rest lacks a known reason. V and J calls and clone size come straight from that table; D and trimming were deduced from the DNA. The sample yields about 90,000 clones; roughly 90% were counted once. 7.5% to 10% of the sample lies in the top ten.

The rearrangement joined TRBV5-1 to TRBJ2-3, and 9 junctional nucleotides match TRBD1. The sequence was collected from a man aged 60 to 75 with urothelial cancer. The sample consisted of PBMCs, taken around atezolizumab (anti-PD-L1) treatment. CDR3 reads: CASSGQGIGDTQYF. The sequenced DNA: TGCGCCAGCAGCGGACAGGGGATCGGAGATACGCAGTATTTT.